Following are 10 T cell receptor beta chains from one sample sequenced in a study of chemoradiotherapy in HPV16-positive cancers. Measured with immunoSEQ multiplex PCR; TCRdb has only the in-frame clones, and not every one. The table includes some 29,000 clones, roughly 92% detected once. This material consisted of blood, taken from a patient who underwent chemoradiotherapy. The receptor source for this set is a human donor with HPV-associated anogenital cancer.

This clone was seen a single time. V gene TRBV7-3 combines with J gene TRBJ2-2; no definite D call. This CDR3 is built from 11 residues. Germline V gene lookup returns CDR1 SGHTA and CDR2 FQGTGA. V lost 8 bases and J lost 4, with 5 bases in between. This CDR3 is CASSGTGELFF. DNA for the CDR3: TGTGCCAGCTCGGGCACCGGGGAGCTGTTTTTT.

As for this clone: Germline is not matched at one junction end, which may reflect a read error. The V gene is TRBV2, the J gene TRBJ2-7; D remains unclear. Germline V gives CDR1 SNHLY, CDR2 FYNNEI. This CDR3 is 10 amino acids long. The CDR3 is CASGEYEQYF. DNA for the CDR3: TGTGCCAGCGGTGAATACGAGCAGTACTTC. The full variable domain, rest sourced from reference TRBV2 and TRBJ2-7, is EPEVTQTPSHQVTQMGQEVILRCVPISNHLYFYWYRQILGQKVEFLVSFYNNEISEKSEIFDDQFSVERPDGSNFTLKIRSTKLEDSAMYFCASGEYEQYFGPGTRLTVT.

This chain joins TRBV5-5 and TRBJ1-2; 7 nucleotides line up with TRBD1. The CDR3 sequence is 12 residues long. Germline V gene lookup returns CDR1 SGHKS and CDR2 YYEKEE (reference sequence). V gave up 5 bases and J gave up 6 bases; unmatched junction bases: 4. This CDR3 is CASRTGTDGYTF. In DNA, the CDR3 is TGTGCCAGCAGAACCGGGACAGATGGCTACACCTTC. The variable domain in full, completed from reference TRBV5-5 and TRBJ1-2, reads DAGVTQSPTHLIKTRGQQVTLRCSPISGHKSVSWYQQVLGQGPQFIFQYYEKEERGRGNFPDRFSARQFPNYSSELNVNALLLGDSALYLCASRTGTDGYTFGSGTRLTVV.

CDR3 sequence (DNA): TGTGCCAGCAGCTTCCGACTCTGGAACACTGAAGCTTTCTTT. Translated: CASSFRLWNTEAFF. The chain couples TRBV5-5 to TRBJ1-1; D ambiguous. Germline CDR1 SGHKS, CDR2 YYEKEE (reference sequence). V lost 2 bases and J 1 base, leaving 9 bases between the germline ends. The CDR3 runs 14 residues.

The genes are TRBV27 and TRBJ1-1; 7 bases are shared with TRBD1. Germline V lookup: CDR1 MNHEY, CDR2 SMNVEV (reference sequence). Trimming took 8 bases from V and 4 from J; bases not matched to a gene: 10. The CDR3 runs to 14 residues. DNA for the CDR3: TGTGCCAGCGCGCCGGGACAGCTGCGCACTGAAGCTTTCTTT. This encodes CASAPGQLRTEAFF.

J is TRBJ2-7 and V is TRBV19; 10 positions agree with TRBD2. The germline V gene has CDR1 LNHDA and CDR2 SQIVND (reference sequence). CDR3 length: 17 amino acids. V dropped 3 bases and J dropped 5; count of bases not matched to a gene: 13. The CDR3 spells CASSISGISGRNHEQYF. Here the CDR3 DNA reads TGTGCCAGTAGTATCTCGGGGATTAGCGGGAGGAACCACGAGCAGTACTTC. Full variable domain (missing parts from reference TRBV19 and TRBJ2-7): DGGITQSPKYLFRKEGQNVTLSCEQNLNHDAMYWYRQDPGQGLRLIYYSQIVNDFQKGDIAEGYSVSREKKESFPLTVTSAQKNPTAFYLCASSISGISGRNHEQYFGPGTRLTVT.

The chain is built from TRBV4-3 and TRBJ2-5, with 8 bases aligning to TRBD2. The CDR3 has 15 residues. Germline V lookup: CDR1 LGHNA, CDR2 YSLEER. The V gene end was trimmed by 2 bases and the J gene end by 5 bases; junction bases not matched to a gene: 7. The CDR3 protein is CASSQSPGGVETQYF. The CDR3 DNA is TGCGCCAGCAGCCAATCGCCCGGGGGGGTCGAGACCCAGTACTTC.

The gene calls are TRBV6-1 and TRBJ1-5; D gene ambiguous. Germline V gene lookup returns CDR1 MNHNS and CDR2 SASEGT. Deletions cut 1 base from V and 6 bases from J, with 16 bases between. The CDR3 consists of 16 residues. CDR3 in amino acids: CASSEEEEGISQPQHF. The CDR3 nucleotides are TGTGCCAGCAGTGAAGAGGAAGAGGGTATAAGTCAGCCCCAGCATTTT.

On this clone: Other DNA sequences of this sample code for an identical CDR3. The rearrangement links TRBV9 to TRBJ2-7, with unresolved D. With 0 bases removed from V and 0 bases from J, the gap between germline ends came to 7 bases. The length of the CDR3 is 14 residues. Looked up from germline, CDR1 is SGDLS and CDR2 is YYNGEE. CDR3 amino acids: CASSVGSGSYEQYF. CDR3 sequence (DNA): TGTGCCAGCAGCGTAGGTTCGGGCTCCTACGAGCAGTACTTC.

The genes are TRBV4-1 and TRBJ2-1, with 7 bases aligning to TRBD2. J was trimmed by 3 bases and V by 3 bases; bases with no gene match: 5. Germline assignment: CDR1 MGHRA and CDR2 YSYEKL. The CDR3 loop spans 15 amino acids. The CDR3 protein is CASSHLRTSYNEQFF. In DNA form, the CDR3 reads TGCGCCAGCAGCCATCTGCGGACTAGCTACAATGAGCAGTTCTTC.